Below, 3 T cell receptor beta chains from the same sample are listed, as sequenced in a study of T cell responses to AZD1222 COVID-19 vaccine. Only in-frame clones appear in the TCRdb table, and some are missing; sequencing was by immunoSEQ multiplex PCR. Among some 140,000 clones listed, approximately 93% were seen once. The sample here was peripheral blood, taken on day 0 of AZD1222 vaccination. The origin of the receptors is an adult in good health.

This chain links TRBV5-1 with TRBJ1-1; D not certain. The CDR3 runs 13 residues. Per germline, CDR1 SGHRS and CDR2 YFSETQ. Trimming took 2 bases from V and 4 from J, leaving 9 bases between them. CDR3 region: CASSLPGSTEAFF. The DNA for the CDR3 is TGCGCCAGCAGCTTACCGGGGAGCACTGAAGCTTTCTTT.

V usage is TRBV5-8 and J usage is TRBJ2-7; TRBD2 is a possible D gene (6 bases). CDR3 length: 15 residues. The V gene's germline CDR1 is SGHTS and CDR2 YDEGEE. Trimming removed 5 bases from V and 3 bases from J, with 18 bases in between. The CDR3 here is CASRFLGGVGYEQYF. CDR3 DNA sequence: TGTGCCAGCAGGTTCCTAGGCGGGGTGGGCTACGAGCAGTACTTC.

The table lists this clone with a count of one. The chain has TRBV7-6 and TRBJ2-7; 9 nucleotides match TRBD2. V trimming: 4 bases; J trimming: 4 bases; junction bases outside the gene matches: 8. In germline, CDR1 is SGHVS, CDR2 FNYEAQ. The CDR3 runs to 15 residues. The CDR3, as DNA: TGTGCCAGCAGCTCCGATAGCGGGGGTTTTTACGAGCAGTACTTC. Its translation: CASSSDSGGFYEQYF.